This TCR beta chain was identified in a study of shared clonotypes between healthy human individuals. Clones were sequenced by immunoSEQ multiplex PCR, and TCRdb holds only the in-frame ones, with some missing. Altogether approximately 320,000 clones are present, roughly 70% being singletons, with the ten largest covering about a tenth. From germline, CDR1 is MNHNS and CDR2 SASEGT. The CDR3 extends over 15 amino acids. V lost 6 bases to trimming and J lost 8 bases, with 20 bases between them. Every one of the donors was a Caucasian adult that lived in Nashville, Tennessee. The chain is built from TRBV6-1 and TRBJ2-1; possibly TRBD1 for D (6 bases). The specimen sequenced was memory CD4+ T cells sorted from blood. Subset meaning: CD45RA-negative fraction. This TCR was sampled from a man younger than 40 in good health. The CDR3 reads CASRSDSLSSHEQFF. Here the CDR3 DNA reads TGTGCCAGCAGATCGGACAGTTTGAGCTCCCATGAGCAGTTCTTC.